This T cell receptor (beta chain) was sequenced for a study of identical twins. General study points: Surplus twin overlap in beta out-of-frame sequences was less pronounced. It was possible that invariant MAIT and iNKT cells partly confounded the zero-insertion analyses.

As concerns this clonotype: Its specificity is unknown.

Germline V gene sequence: CDR1 SGHRS, CDR2 YFSETQ. V shed 4 bases, J shed 0 bases, and the junction held 3 bases outside the gene matches. This CDR3 has 16 residues. In TCRdb, the 5' RACE reads were re-called with MiXCR into one record per CDR3 protein. The repertoire consists of 750,000 to 950,000 distinct CDR3 sequences, with roughly an eighth occurring once and the leading ten covering 1.5% to 2%. These sequences were also reported in another study, on yellow fever vaccine responses in identical twins.

The receptor was derived from a woman aged 18-29 years in good health. Material: PBMCs. This chain joins TRBV5-1 and TRBJ2-5; TRBD2 matches at 13 bases. The CDR3 sequence: CASSTGLAGDQETQYF. Here the CDR3 DNA reads TGCGCCAGCAGCACCGGACTAGCGGGGGACCAAGAGACCCAGTACTTC.